Listed below are T cell receptor beta chains from one sample, sequenced in a study of metastatic and nonmetastatic thyroid tumors. MiXCR re-clonotyped the PCR reads for TCRdb. The data show under 30,000 clones, 20% to 25% seen once. The specimen was blood. These receptor sequences come from a male donor with papillary thyroid cancer or a benign thyroid nodule (not recorded which). Some clones in this sample may be carry-over from other donors' samples. Both conserved end residues are part of each CDR3. The order of the fields is D gene, V gene, clone size, J gene, CDR3 protein, CDR3 DNA. The D gene is left open where the match is weak. Some rows mark clone size as missing; the rest say once, few, many or name a class of expanded clone.

D: TRBD2
V: TRBV24-1
size: many
J: TRBJ2-3
CDR3: CATSDLQDGTSKYF
DNA: TGTGCCACCAGTGATTTGCAGGACGGGACTAGCAAGTATTTT

D: .
V: TRBV6-1
size: many
J: TRBJ2-2
CDR3: CASSEGINTGELFF
DNA: TGTGCCAGCAGTGAAGGGATAAACACCGGGGAGCTGTTTTTT

D: .
V: TRBV28
size: many
J: TRBJ1-1
CDR3: CASSLLARTAFF
DNA: TGTGCCAGCAGTTTGCTGGCCCGGACAGCTTTCTTT

D: TRBD2
V: TRBV5-1
size: many
J: TRBJ2-1
CDR3: CASSFPRLGLADYNEQFF
DNA: TGCGCCAGCAGCTTTCCGCGCCTCGGACTAGCGGACTACAATGAGCAGTTCTTC

D: .
V: TRBV2
size: many
J: TRBJ1-4
CDR3: CASSGAAANEKLFF
DNA: TGTGCCAGCAGTGGCGCAGCTGCTAATGAAAAACTGTTTTTT

D: TRBD1
V: TRBV20-1
size: many
J: TRBJ2-5
CDR3: CSTTSPRQGKDETQYF
DNA: TGCAGTACTACCTCCCCCCGACAGGGCAAGGACGAGACCCAGTACTTC

D: TRBD1
V: TRBV9
size: many
J: TRBJ1-2
CDR3: CASSHNRGGYGYTF
DNA: TGTGCCAGCAGCCATAACAGGGGGGGTTATGGCTACACCTTC

D: TRBD2
V: TRBV19
size: once
J: TRBJ2-1
CDR3: CASSTGLTSASYNEQFF
DNA: TGTGCCAGTAGTACAGGACTGACTAGCGCTTCCTACAATGAGCAGTTCTTC

D: .
V: TRBV2
size: few
J: TRBJ2-7
CDR3: CASSWEENSYEQYF
DNA: TGTGCCAGCAGTTGGGAGGAGAATTCCTACGAGCAGTACTTC

D: .
V: TRBV24-1
size: .
J: TRBJ1-2
CDR3: CATSDLAAGDGYTF
DNA: TGTGCCACCAGTGACCTCGCGGCTGGGGATGGCTACACCTTC

D: .
V: TRBV20-1
size: many
J: TRBJ2-3
CDR3: CSARKERDTTQYF
DNA: TGCAGTGCTAGGAAAGAGCGGGACACCACGCAGTATTTT

D: .
V: TRBV9
size: .
J: TRBJ2-7
CDR3: CASSARVFSEQYF
DNA: TGTGCCAGCAGCGCGCGCGTATTTAGCGAGCAGTACTTC

D: TRBD2
V: TRBV20-1
size: .
J: TRBJ2-7
CDR3: CSADRLAGAYEQYF
DNA: TGCAGTGCTGACAGACTAGCGGGAGCTTACGAGCAGTACTTC

D: .
V: TRBV3-1
size: many
J: TRBJ2-7
CDR3: CASSGRRGGAGFYEQYF
DNA: TGTGCCAGCAGCGGACGACGAGGGGGGGCGGGGTTCTACGAGCAGTACTTC

D: .
V: TRBV3-1
size: many
J: TRBJ2-3
CDR3: CASSQEDGDTQYF
DNA: TGTGCCAGCAGCCAAGAGGATGGAGATACGCAGTATTTT

D: TRBD1
V: TRBV20-1
size: many
J: TRBJ2-3
CDR3: CSGTPVDRVGTDTQYF
DNA: TGCAGTGGGACCCCCGTGGACAGGGTCGGCACAGATACGCAGTATTTT

D: .
V: TRBV11-2
size: many
J: TRBJ2-4
CDR3: CASSSGRQGGSRNIQYF
DNA: TGTGCCAGCAGCTCGGGTCGCCAGGGGGGCTCACGGAACATTCAGTACTTC

D: .
V: TRBV6-1
size: .
J: TRBJ2-2
CDR3: CVSRGCMNTGELFF
DNA: TGTGTCAGCAGAGGTTGTATGAACACCGGGGAGCTGTTTTTT

D: .
V: TRBV10-2
size: .
J: TRBJ1-1
CDR3: CASRDGPWGAKIDNTEAFF
DNA: TGCGCCAGCAGGGATGGGCCTTGGGGGGCGAAAATTGATAACACTGAAGCTTTCTTT

D: TRBD1
V: TRBV28
size: few
J: TRBJ2-7
CDR3: CASGFRDRVPPQYF
DNA: TGTGCCAGCGGCTTCCGGGACAGGGTTCCTCCGCAGTACTTC

D: TRBD2
V: TRBV7-1
size: .
J: TRBJ2-1
CDR3: CASSSSWTSGGKDYNEQFF
DNA: TGTGCCAGCAGCTCCTCCTGGACTAGCGGCGGAAAGGACTACAATGAGCAGTTCTTC

D: TRBD1
V: TRBV9
size: .
J: TRBJ1-1
CDR3: CASSRDRGLGNTEAFF
DNA: TGTGCCAGCAGCAGGGACAGGGGTCTAGGGAACACTGAAGCTTTCTTT

D: TRBD2
V: TRBV3-1
size: .
J: TRBJ2-7
CDR3: CASCPLTSVAYEQYF
DNA: TGTGCCAGCTGCCCCTTAACTAGCGTGGCCTACGAGCAGTACTTC

D: .
V: TRBV6-4
size: many
J: TRBJ2-6
CDR3: CASSDAPGASGANVLTF
DNA: TGTGCCAGCAGTGACGCACCCGGGGCCTCTGGGGCCAACGTCCTGACTTTC

D: .
V: TRBV7-2
size: many
J: TRBJ1-3
CDR3: CASSSDGYSGNTIYF
DNA: TGTGCCAGCAGCTCGGACGGTTACTCTGGAAACACCATATATTTT

D: .
V: TRBV11-1
size: once
J: TRBJ1-2
CDR3: CASSNSDLWRVPSGYTF
DNA: TGTGCCAGTAGCAACTCGGACCTTTGGAGGGTACCCTCTGGCTACACCTTC

D: TRBD1
V: TRBV11-1
size: .
J: TRBJ1-2
CDR3: CASRLGPGQGSSNYGYTF
DNA: TGTGCCAGCCGTTTAGGCCCGGGACAGGGGTCATCTAACTATGGCTACACCTTC

D: .
V: TRBV24-1
size: .
J: TRBJ2-1
CDR3: CATSGYNNEQFF
DNA: TGTGCCACCAGTGGTTATAACAATGAGCAGTTCTTC

D: TRBD1
V: TRBV18
size: many
J: TRBJ2-7
CDR3: CASSPPGTGALYEQYF
DNA: TGTGCCAGCTCACCTCCCGGGACAGGGGCCCTCTACGAGCAGTACTTC

D: TRBD1
V: TRBV18
size: many
J: TRBJ1-6
CDR3: CASSPGQGGSPLHF
DNA: TGTGCCAGCTCACCAGGACAGGGGGGATCACCCCTCCACTTT

D: .
V: TRBV6-4
size: .
J: TRBJ2-3
CDR3: CASSDSVETDTQYF
DNA: TGTGCCAGCAGTGATAGCGTGGAGACAGATACGCAGTATTTT

D: .
V: TRBV18
size: .
J: TRBJ1-4
CDR3: CASSPAATTEKLFF
DNA: TGTGCCAGCTCACCGGCTGCAACTACTGAAAAACTGTTTTTT

D: .
V: TRBV4-3
size: once
J: TRBJ2-7
CDR3: CASSQELPESYEQYF
DNA: TGCGCCAGCAGCCAAGAACTTCCGGAGTCCTACGAGCAGTACTTC